Sequencing of this T cell receptor beta chain was carried out in a study of cytomegalovirus exposure and HLA in healthy donors. V gave up 3 bases and J gave up 10 bases, with 8 bases separating them. The germline V gene has CDR1 SGHRS and CDR2 YFSETQ. CDR3 length: 11 residues. Primers for the PCR totalled 60 Vbeta and 13 Jbeta. Some clones are missing from TCRdb's copy, which holds only in-frame ones; the method was immunoSEQ multiplex PCR. This sample has more than 95,000 clones, with less than 85% found just once. The sequenced sample was PBMCs. The chain recombines TRBV5-1 with TRBJ2-1, with D maybe TRBD1 (5 bases). The receptor comes from a man in his forties or fifties in good health and CMV-seropositive. This CDR3 reads CASSWGQEQFF. As DNA, the CDR3 is TGCGCCAGCAGCTGGGGCCAAGAGCAGTTCTTC.